The 32 T cell receptor beta chains given below trace back to one sample, sequenced in a study of shared clonotypes between healthy human individuals. Assay: immunoSEQ multiplex PCR; the TCRdb copy retains only in-frame clones and omits some. In the table there are 600,000 to 700,000 clones, less than 80% of which are singletons. The sequenced sample was memory CD4+ T cells sorted from blood. This sample's subset: CD45RA-negative fraction. Receptor source: a woman in her 30s in good health.

In this sample, this clone turned up once. The same CDR3 also results from other DNA sequences found in this sample. The rearrangement uses TRBV27 and TRBJ2-7, with 10 bases aligning to TRBD2. This CDR3 is 15 amino acids long. CDR1 is MNHEY, CDR2 SMNVEV, per germline (reference sequence). The junction had 5 bases not matched to a gene; V was cut back by 5 bases and J by 1 base. The CDR3: CASSPGTSASYEQYF. DNA of the CDR3: TGTGCCAGCAGTCCCGGGACTAGCGCTTCCTACGAGCAGTACTTC.

J is TRBJ2-2 and V is TRBV7-2; D is perhaps TRBD2 (5 bases). This CDR3 spans 16 amino acids. Per the germline V gene, CDR1 is SGHTA and CDR2 is FQGNSA. Trimming took 1 base from V and 4 from J, leaving 13 bases between them. In DNA, the CDR3 is TGTGCCAGCAGCTTAGTGGGGAGAACGGCCACCGGGGAGCTGTTTTTT. It codes for CASSLVGRTATGELFF.

To note about this clone: This sample includes further DNA sequences coding for the same CDR3. V gene TRBV30 combines with J gene TRBJ2-5, with D tentatively TRBD2 (5 bases). CDR1 is GTSNPN and CDR2 is SVGIG in the germline V gene (reference sequence). V was trimmed by 0 bases and J by 1 base, leaving 9 bases between them. There are 14 residues in the CDR3. The CDR3 region has the DNA TGTGCCTGGAGTGTACGGGGTATCCAAGAGACCCAGTACTTC. It specifies CAWSVRGIQETQYF.

J is TRBJ1-1 and V is TRBV6-6; D is unclear. V lost 6 bases and J lost 1, with 12 bases in between. Germline V gene sequence: CDR1 MNHNY, CDR2 SVGAGI (reference sequence). CDR3 length: 14 residues. As DNA, the CDR3 is TGTGCCAGCAGCCAATCACAGACGAACACTGAAGCTTTCTTT. Translation: CASSQSQTNTEAFF.

The chain has TRBV20-1 and TRBJ2-7; D might be TRBD1 (6 bases). There are 11 residues in the CDR3. V lost 5 bases to trimming and J lost 3 bases, with 8 bases between them. Germline V gene lookup returns CDR1 DFQATT and CDR2 SNEGSKA (reference sequence). CDR3 DNA: TGCAGTGCTTACAGGGACTACGAGCAGTACTTC. As protein: CSAYRDYEQYF.

The chain combines TRBV19 with TRBJ2-7; 10 bases fit TRBD2. The germline V gene encodes CDR1 LNHDA and CDR2 SQIVND (reference sequence). The trim removed 4 bases at V and 3 bases at J, leaving 9 bases unmatched. This CDR3 is 16 amino acids long. The CDR3 DNA reads TGTGCCAGTAGTAGGCGGCGGGCTAGCGGGAGCTACGAGCAGTACTTC. This codes for CASSRRRASGSYEQYF.

The chain carries TRBV2 and TRBJ2-3; maybe TRBD1 (6 bases). Germline V lookup: CDR1 SNHLY, CDR2 FYNNEI. V was clipped by 6 bases and J by 4 bases, with 8 bases between them. The CDR3 length is 12 residues. CDR3 loop: CASRQGADTQYF. The CDR3 DNA follows: TGTGCCAGCAGACAGGGAGCAGATACGCAGTATTTT.

This rearrangement joins TRBV5-4 to TRBJ2-5, with D unresolved. The germline V gene has CDR1 SGHNT and CDR2 YYREEE (reference sequence). V was clipped by 7 bases and J by 3 bases, with 10 bases between them. The CDR3 is 12 amino acids. The CDR3 here is CASGFGEETQYF. The CDR3 bases are TGTGCCAGCGGTTTTGGGGAAGAGACCCAGTACTTC. The complete variable domain, with remaining parts taken from reference TRBV5-4 and TRBJ2-5, reads ETGVTQSPTHLIKTRGQQVTLRCSSQSGHNTVSWYQQALGQGPQFIFQYYREEENGRGNFPPRFSGLQFPNYSSELNVNALELDDSALYLCASGFGEETQYFGPGTRLLVL.

The chain is built from TRBV5-1 and TRBJ2-7; the match to TRBD2 covers 13 bases. CDR1 is SGHRS and CDR2 is YFSETQ in the germline V gene. V dropped 4 bases and J dropped 6; count of bases not matched to a gene: 7. The CDR3 length is 15 residues. The CDR3 bases are TGCGCCAGCAGCACCGGGACTAGCGGGACCGGCGAGCAGTACTTC. Its protein product is CASSTGTSGTGEQYF.

The sample holds many counts of this clone. The chain carries TRBV7-9 and TRBJ1-1, with D maybe TRBD1 (6 bases). The CDR3 runs to 14 residues. Trimming shortened V by 6 bases and J by 4 bases, and 15 bases separated the two germline ends. Germline values: CDR1 SEHNR, CDR2 FQNEAQ (reference sequence). CDR3 region: CASRDTGFGTEAFF. The CDR3 DNA sequence: TGTGCCAGCAGGGACACAGGGTTCGGCACTGAAGCTTTCTTT.

The rearrangement joins TRBV5-1 to TRBJ2-2; D may be TRBD2 (5 bases). Germline V lookup: CDR1 SGHRS, CDR2 YFSETQ. CDR3 size: 15 residues. The ends were cut back, 1 base at V and 6 bases at J, with 13 bases in the middle. CDR3 protein: CASSLSTGRAGELFF. The DNA of the CDR3 is TGCGCCAGCAGCTTGTCTACCGGGCGGGCCGGGGAGCTGTTTTTT.

The chain is built from TRBV7-6 and TRBJ2-1; D ambiguous. The CDR3 length is 13 residues. The V gene's germline CDR1 is SGHVS and CDR2 FNYEAQ. The germline V and J ends were trimmed by 1 base and 4 bases, with 5 bases remaining between them. The CDR3 nucleotides read TGTGCCAGCAGCTTAGGACAATACAATGAGCAGTTCTTC. Its translation: CASSLGQYNEQFF.

Comments on this clone: The same CDR3 arises from other DNA sequences in this sample as well. The chain is built from TRBV7-2 and TRBJ2-1, with TRBD2 matching over 7 bases. Germline CDR1 SGHTA, CDR2 FQGNSA. The CDR3 consists of 15 residues. Trimming cost V 5 bases and J 0 bases; bases outside gene matches: 4. CDR3 sequence (DNA): TGTGCCAGCAGCCCTACTAGCGACTCCTACAATGAGCAGTTCTTC. Its translation is CASSPTSDSYNEQFF.

A remark on this clone: This CDR3 is also generated by other DNA sequences in the sample. The chain carries TRBV20-1 and TRBJ2-7; D remains unclear. CDR3 length: 10 residues. V gave up 6 bases and J gave up 2 bases, with 5 bases separating them. Per germline, CDR1 DFQATT and CDR2 SNEGSKA (reference sequence). In nucleotides, the CDR3 is TGCAGTGCCCTTGCCTACGAGCAGTACTTC. It codes for CSALAYEQYF.

This clone was observed once. J is TRBJ1-1 and V is TRBV9; a possible D gene is TRBD1 (6 bases). Germline CDR1 and CDR2: SGDLS and YYNGEE. Trimming removed 4 bases from V and 2 bases from J, with 18 bases in between. The CDR3 loop spans 16 amino acids. For the CDR3, the DNA is TGTGCCAGCAGCCCTCGATCAGGGGCGAGTAACACTGAAGCTTTCTTT. Encoded protein: CASSPRSGASNTEAFF.

The gene calls are TRBV7-9 and TRBJ2-5; 14 bases map to TRBD2. The CDR3 consists of 17 residues. Losses at the gene ends were 1 base for V and 5 bases for J; bases not matched to a gene: 6. CDR1 is SEHNR, CDR2 FQNEAQ, per germline (reference sequence). The CDR3 sequence is CASSLGLAGGPRETQYF. The DNA of the CDR3 is TGTGCCAGCAGCTTAGGACTAGCGGGAGGGCCTAGGGAGACCCAGTACTTC. Using reference TRBV7-9 and TRBJ2-5 for the parts outside the CDR3, the full variable domain is DTGVSQNPRHKITKRGQNVTFRCDPISEHNRLYWYRQTLGQGPEFLTYFQNEAQLEKSRLLSDRFSAERPKGSFSTLEIQRTEQGDSAMYLCASSLGLAGGPRETQYFGPGTRLLVL.

The V gene is TRBV11-2, the J gene TRBJ2-3; a possible D gene is TRBD2 (5 bases). The CDR3 extends over 13 amino acids. V dropped 1 base and J dropped 5 bases, with 7 bases sitting between them. Germline-derived CDR1 and CDR2 are SGHAT and FQNNGV. The CDR3 DNA reads TGTGCCAGCAGCTTAGGAGGGCGAGATACGCAGTATTTT. It is translated as CASSLGGRDTQYF.

This chain connects TRBV2 to TRBJ2-2; D is possibly TRBD2 (6 bases). CDR3 length: 14 residues. Germline V gene sequence: CDR1 SNHLY, CDR2 FYNNEI. V lost 7 bases to trimming and J lost 4 bases, with 13 bases between them. The CDR3 region is CASNSDGSTGELFF. For the CDR3, the DNA is TGTGCCAGCAATTCGGACGGGAGCACCGGGGAGCTGTTTTTT.

The chain recombines TRBV28 with TRBJ2-7; 8 nucleotides line up with TRBD1. The CDR3 is 11 amino acids. Trimming at V came to 4 bases and at J to 9 bases, leaving 2 bases not matched to a gene. CDR1 is MDHEN, CDR2 SYDVKM, per germline. The chain's CDR3 is CASSSTGGQYF. The CDR3 coding sequence is TGTGCCAGCAGTTCCACAGGGGGGCAGTACTTC.

This chain links TRBV11-2 with TRBJ2-7, with D hard to call. The CDR3 consists of 17 residues. The germline gives CDR1 SGHAT, CDR2 FQNNGV. Trimming took off 3 bases at V and 1 base at J, with 19 bases between the two ends. The CDR3 DNA follows: TGTGCCAGCAGCTTGACCCCCGGCCAGGTGACATCCTACGAGCAGTACTTC. Amino acid sequence: CASSLTPGQVTSYEQYF. The whole variable domain, remainder taken from reference TRBV11-2 and TRBJ2-7, is EAGVAQSPRYKIIEKRQSVAFWCNPISGHATLYWYQQILGQGPKLLIQFQNNGVVDDSQLPKDRFSAERLKGVDSTLKIQPAKLEDSAVYLCASSLTPGQVTSYEQYFGPGTRLTVT.

The J gene is TRBJ1-5, the V gene TRBV6-5; D gene uncertain. The CDR3 covers 13 residues. Trimming took 4 bases from V and 4 from J, leaving 8 bases between them. Germline V lookup: CDR1 MNHEY, CDR2 SVGAGI. CDR3: CASSWAGNQPQHF. CDR3 DNA: TGTGCCAGCAGTTGGGCGGGTAATCAGCCCCAGCATTTT.

The rearrangement links TRBV28 to TRBJ1-5; D is uncertain. Between the trimmed V and J ends, which lost 6 bases and 3 bases, there was a span of 9 bases. The V gene's germline CDR1 is MDHEN and CDR2 SYDVKM. The CDR3 contains 13 residues. CDR3 coding DNA: TGTGCCAGCAGCTCCCGGCCCAATCAGCCCCAGCATTTT. Translated, it gives CASSSRPNQPQHF. Together with reference TRBV28 and TRBJ1-5, the CDR3 gives the full variable domain: DVKVTQSSRYLVKRTGEKVFLECVQDMDHENMFWYRQDPGLGLRLIYFSYDVKMKEKGDIPEGYSVSREKKERFSLILESASTNQTSMYLCASSSRPNQPQHFGDGTRLSIL.

The chain joins TRBV11-1 to TRBJ1-3; 7 bases line up with TRBD1. The V gene's germline CDR1 is SGHAT and CDR2 FQDESV (reference sequence). The CDR3 is 16 residues long. V gave up 3 bases and J gave up 2 bases; unmatched junction bases: 7. CDR3 nucleotide sequence: TGTGCCAGCAGCTTGTCCGGGACAGTCGCTGGAAACACCATATATTTT. This codes for CASSLSGTVAGNTIYF.

The chain combines TRBV5-1 with TRBJ2-5; TRBD2 matches 13 bases. The CDR3 spans 15 residues. In germline, CDR1 is SGHRS, CDR2 YFSETQ. The trim removed 7 bases at V and 2 bases at J, leaving 5 bases unmatched. CDR3 loop: CASGTSGINQETQYF. As DNA, the CDR3 is TGCGCCAGCGGGACTAGCGGGATTAATCAAGAGACCCAGTACTTC.

The genes are TRBV27 and TRBJ2-7; weak D call: TRBD1 (6 bases). The CDR3 extends over 13 amino acids. CDR1 MNHEY and CDR2 SMNVEV come from the germline V gene (reference sequence). The V end lost 7 bases, the J end lost 3 bases, and 13 bases lay between the germline ends. This CDR3 reads CASNTLGGYEQYF. The CDR3 nucleotides read TGTGCCAGCAATACTTTAGGGGGCTACGAGCAGTACTTC.

The rearrangement links TRBV5-1 to TRBJ2-5; 8 positions agree with TRBD2. The V and J ends lost 3 bases and 4 bases, in that order; junction bases with no gene match: 11. Germline CDR1 SGHRS, CDR2 YFSETQ. There are 16 residues in the CDR3. The CDR3 DNA sequence: TGCGCCAGCAGCTCCGCCTGGAGCGGGAGCGGAGAGACCCAGTACTTC. This gives the protein CASSSAWSGSGETQYF.

Details on this clone: Other DNA sequences within the sample encode an identical CDR3. The chain is built from TRBV5-1 and TRBJ2-5; 10 bases match TRBD2. The germline CDR1 and CDR2 sequences are SGHRS and YFSETQ. The CDR3 is 15 residues long. J was trimmed by 3 bases and V by 2 bases; bases with no gene match: 4. The CDR3 sequence: CASSFSSGREETQYF. Here the CDR3 DNA reads TGCGCCAGCAGCTTCTCCAGCGGGAGGGAAGAGACCCAGTACTTC.

The chain joins TRBV7-2 to TRBJ2-5; TRBD2 aligns across 7 bases. CDR1 and CDR2 (germline): SGHTA, FQGNSA. The J segment lost 5 bases and the V segment lost 5 bases, leaving 14 bases of the junction unmatched. There are 16 residues in the CDR3. The CDR3 nucleotides are TGTGCCAGCAGCAATCCAGCAGGGAGGGCCTGGGAGACCCAGTACTTC. Residues: CASSNPAGRAWETQYF.

The gene calls are TRBV5-4 and TRBJ2-1, with TRBD2 matching 8 bases. The CDR3 is made up of 15 amino acids. Germline V gene data show CDR1 as SGHNT and CDR2 as YYREEE (reference sequence). The trim removed 2 bases at V and 7 bases at J, leaving 8 bases unmatched. CDR3 region: CASSFLSGIGNEQFF. The CDR3 DNA follows: TGTGCCAGCAGCTTCCTTAGCGGGATAGGGAATGAGCAGTTCTTC.

The table lists this clone with a count of one. The chain joins TRBV7-8 to TRBJ2-7; 13 bases fit TRBD2. CDR3 size: 18 residues. Germline V gives CDR1 SGHVS, CDR2 FQNEAQ. Germline trimming cut 5 bases from V and 3 bases from J; bases unmatched to any gene: 13. This chain's CDR3 is CASSPGLAGAPFFYEQYF. The CDR3 DNA is TGTGCCAGCAGCCCCGGACTAGCGGGAGCCCCCTTCTTCTACGAGCAGTACTTC. The full variable domain, completed using reference TRBV7-8 and TRBJ2-7, is GAGVSQSPRYKVAKRGQDVALRCDPISGHVSLFWYQQALGQGPEFLTYFQNEAQLDKSGLPSDRFFAERPEGSVSTLKIQRTQQEDSAVYLCASSPGLAGAPFFYEQYFGPGTRLTVT.

In its sample, this clone was seen a few times. The chain uses TRBV7-2 and TRBJ2-7; TRBD2 matches at 13 bases. After removal of 5 bases from V and 1 base from J, the junction contained 8 bases not matched to a gene. CDR1 is SGHTA, CDR2 FQGNSA, per germline. This CDR3 contains 17 residues. CDR3 DNA sequence: TGTGCCAGCAGCGGATTGGGACTAGCGGGAAGGTCCTACGAGCAGTACTTC. Its translation is CASSGLGLAGRSYEQYF.

This chain connects TRBV25-1 to TRBJ2-5, with TRBD2 matching 10 bases. CDR3 length: 17 amino acids. Germline V gene lookup returns CDR1 MGHDK and CDR2 SYGVNS. The V gene end was trimmed by 5 bases and the J gene end by 2 bases; junction bases not matched to a gene: 11. The DNA of the CDR3 is TGTGCCAGCAGTTCTTCAAGTCTACTAGCGGGGCAAGAGACCCAGTACTTC. Its translation: CASSSSSLLAGQETQYF.